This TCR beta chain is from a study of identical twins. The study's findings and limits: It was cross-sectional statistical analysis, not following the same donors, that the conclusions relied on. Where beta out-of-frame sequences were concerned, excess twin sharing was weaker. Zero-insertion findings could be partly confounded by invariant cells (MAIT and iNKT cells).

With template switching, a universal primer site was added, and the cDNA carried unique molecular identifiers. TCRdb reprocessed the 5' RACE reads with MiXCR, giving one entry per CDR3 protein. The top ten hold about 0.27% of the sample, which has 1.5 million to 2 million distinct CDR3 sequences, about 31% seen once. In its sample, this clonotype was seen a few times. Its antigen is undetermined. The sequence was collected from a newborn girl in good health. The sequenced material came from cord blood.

CDR3 loop: CASSLAERGEQYF. The CDR3 region has the DNA TGCGCCAGCAGCTTGGCCGAGAGGGGCGAGCAGTACTTC. The chain is built from TRBV5-1 and TRBJ2-7, with D possibly called TRBD1 or TRBD2 (5 bases each). The germline gives CDR1 SGHRS, CDR2 YFSETQ. Trimming left V 0 bases short and J 6 bases short, with 10 bases between. The CDR3 contains 13 residues. Full variable domain (rest looked up from reference TRBV5-1 and TRBJ2-7): KAGVTQTPRYLIKTRGQQVTLSCSPISGHRSVSWYQQTPGQGLQFLFEYFSETQRNKGNFPGRFSGRQFSNSRSEMNVSTLELGDSALYLCASSLAERGEQYFGPGTRLTVT.